This T cell receptor beta chain was identified during a study of cytomegalovirus exposure and HLA in healthy donors. Germline CDR1 reads SGHTA; CDR2 reads FQGNSA. V dropped 5 bases and J dropped 2 bases, with 5 bases sitting between them. The CDR3 sequence is 12 residues long. Both 60 Vbeta primers and 13 Jbeta primers went into the PCR. The repertoire was sequenced with immunoSEQ multiplex PCR; TCRdb's copy has only in-frame clones and lacks some. This repertoire shows approximately 91,000 clones, around 67% found once; its top ten account for 2.3%. This receptor was obtained from a human donor in good health. This chain links TRBV7-2 with TRBJ2-3; D is undetermined. Material: PBMCs. CDR3 region: CASSPYTDTQYF. The CDR3, as DNA: TGTGCCAGCAGCCCTTACACAGATACGCAGTATTTT.